This T cell receptor beta chain was sequenced during a study of shared clonotypes between healthy human individuals. This CDR3 has 16 residues. Germline CDR1 and CDR2: SGDLS and YYNGEE. Trimming removed 0 bases at V and 1 base at J, with 13 bases between. Generated by immunoSEQ multiplex PCR, the TCRdb table keeps only in-frame clones and is missing some. The table records 2 million to 3 million clones, approximately 94% of them present only once. The genes are TRBV9 and TRBJ2-5; maybe TRBD2 (5 bases). This TCR was sampled from a man in his late teens or twenties in good health. Some clones in this sample may be carry-over from other donors' samples. Sequenced sample: naive CD4+ T cells from PBMCs. Subset denoted: CD45RA+ positively selected. As DNA, the CDR3 is TGTGCCAGCAGCGTAGGTATGAGGGCCCTCCAAGAGACCCAGTACTTC. Its protein is CASSVGMRALQETQYF.